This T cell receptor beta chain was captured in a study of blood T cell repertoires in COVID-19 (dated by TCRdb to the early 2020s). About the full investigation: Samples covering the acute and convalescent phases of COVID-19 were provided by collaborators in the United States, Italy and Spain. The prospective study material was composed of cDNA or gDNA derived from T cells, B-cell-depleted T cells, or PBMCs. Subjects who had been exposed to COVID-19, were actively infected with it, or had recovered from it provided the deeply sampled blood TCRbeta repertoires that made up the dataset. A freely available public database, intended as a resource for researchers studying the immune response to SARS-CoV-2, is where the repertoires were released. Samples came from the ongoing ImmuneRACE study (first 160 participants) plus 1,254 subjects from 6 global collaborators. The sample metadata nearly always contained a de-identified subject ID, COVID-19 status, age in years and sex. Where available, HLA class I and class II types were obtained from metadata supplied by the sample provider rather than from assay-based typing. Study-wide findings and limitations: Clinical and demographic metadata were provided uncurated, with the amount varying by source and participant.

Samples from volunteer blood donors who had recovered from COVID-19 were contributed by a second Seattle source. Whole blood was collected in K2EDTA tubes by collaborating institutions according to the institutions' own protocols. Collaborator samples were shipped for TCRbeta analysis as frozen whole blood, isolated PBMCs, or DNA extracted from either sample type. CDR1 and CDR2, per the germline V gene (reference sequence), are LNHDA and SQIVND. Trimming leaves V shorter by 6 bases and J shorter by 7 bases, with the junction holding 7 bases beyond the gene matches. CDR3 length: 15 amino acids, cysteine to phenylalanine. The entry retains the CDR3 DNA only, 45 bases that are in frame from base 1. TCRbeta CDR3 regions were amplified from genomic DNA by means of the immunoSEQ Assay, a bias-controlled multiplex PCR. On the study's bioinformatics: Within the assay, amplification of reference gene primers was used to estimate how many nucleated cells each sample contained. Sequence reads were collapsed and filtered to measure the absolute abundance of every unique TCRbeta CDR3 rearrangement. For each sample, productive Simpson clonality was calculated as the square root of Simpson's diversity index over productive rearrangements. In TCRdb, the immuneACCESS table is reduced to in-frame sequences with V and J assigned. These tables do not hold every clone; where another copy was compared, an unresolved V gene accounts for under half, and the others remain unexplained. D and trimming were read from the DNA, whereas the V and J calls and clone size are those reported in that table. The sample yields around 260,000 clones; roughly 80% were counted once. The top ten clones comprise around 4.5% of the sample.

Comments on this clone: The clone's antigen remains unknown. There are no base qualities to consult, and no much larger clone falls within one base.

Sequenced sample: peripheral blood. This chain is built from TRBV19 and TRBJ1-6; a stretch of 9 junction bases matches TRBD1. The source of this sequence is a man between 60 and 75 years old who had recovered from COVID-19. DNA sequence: TGTGCCAGTAGGGAGGGACAGGGCTTGAATTCACCCCTCCACTTT. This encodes CASREGQGLNSPLHF.